The 12 T cell receptor beta chains reported below all come from one sample, sequenced in a study of blood T cell repertoires in COVID-19. Sequencing used immunoSEQ multiplex PCR; TCRdb keeps in-frame clones, though not all of them. This sample has approximately 74,000 clones, with 88% found just once. Sequencing was done on a sample of peripheral blood. The receptors were sampled from a woman of 80 years or more with active or convalescent COVID-19.

The chain carries TRBV11-3 and TRBJ2-7; maybe TRBD2 (5 bases). The CDR3 loop spans 14 amino acids. CDR1 is SGHNT, CDR2 YENEEA, per germline. V lost 6 bases and J lost 2, with 14 bases in between. Here the CDR3 DNA reads TGTGCCAGCAGTCCCCGGCGGGTCGCCTACGAGCAGTACTTC. Protein sequence: CASSPRRVAYEQYF.

V gene TRBV29-1 combines with J gene TRBJ2-5, with 8 bases identical to TRBD1. The length of the CDR3 is 14 residues. The J segment lost 0 bases and the V segment lost 5 bases, leaving 5 bases of the junction unmatched. The germline V gene encodes CDR1 SQVTM and CDR2 ANQGSEA. The CDR3 loop reads CSVLDRVNQETQYF. Written as DNA, the CDR3 is TGCAGCGTTTTGGACAGGGTGAACCAAGAGACCCAGTACTTC.

V gene TRBV19 combines with J gene TRBJ1-5, with unresolved D. Germline V gene lookup returns CDR1 LNHDA and CDR2 SQIVND (reference sequence). V gave up 5 bases and J gave up 4 bases, with 9 bases separating them. The CDR3 is 13 amino acids. The CDR3 DNA reads TGTGCCAGTAGTGTGGGCCTTAATCAGCCCCAGCATTTT. Translated: CASSVGLNQPQHF.

This clone was seen a single time. The chain has TRBV6-5 and TRBJ2-7; 9 bases match TRBD1. Per germline, CDR1 MNHEY and CDR2 SVGAGI. The CDR3 runs to 15 residues. The trim removed 6 bases at V and 3 bases at J, leaving 9 bases unmatched. The CDR3 protein is CASSPYRDRVYEQYF. As DNA, the CDR3 is TGTGCCAGCAGCCCCTACCGGGACAGGGTCTACGAGCAGTACTTC.

The V and J genes are TRBV29-1 and TRBJ1-1, with 8 bases matching TRBD1. CDR1 is SQVTM and CDR2 is ANQGSEA in the germline V gene. This CDR3 is 14 amino acids long. With V trimmed by 8 bases and J by 3 bases, 11 bases remained unmatched. The CDR3 sequence is CSTTQGAVYTEAFF. The CDR3, as DNA: TGCAGCACCACCCAGGGGGCGGTTTACACTGAAGCTTTCTTT.

The chain uses TRBV11-3 and TRBJ2-7, with D unclear. The germline CDR1 and CDR2 sequences are SGHNT and YENEEA. Trimming shortened V by 1 base and J by 0 bases, and 10 bases separated the two germline ends. The CDR3 runs 15 residues. The CDR3 coding sequence is TGTGCCAGCAGCTTAGGGAGCGCTCGCTCCTACGAGCAGTACTTC. This codes for CASSLGSARSYEQYF.

The chain links TRBV7-2 to TRBJ2-5; 10 nucleotides agree with TRBD2. The J segment lost 5 bases and the V segment lost 5 bases, leaving 5 bases of the junction unmatched. CDR1 and CDR2 (germline): SGHTA, FQGNSA. This CDR3 comprises 14 residues. CDR3 DNA: TGTGCCAGCAGCATTAGCGGGGGGATTGAGACCCAGTACTTC. Its protein product is CASSISGGIETQYF.

This clone showed up just a few times. The chain links TRBV5-4 to TRBJ2-7; D may be TRBD1 (6 bases). The CDR3 length is 15 residues. Trimming stripped 0 bases from V and 6 bases from J, with 16 bases between. CDR1 is SGHNT, CDR2 YYREEE, per germline (reference sequence). The CDR3 reads CASSLASTGLTEQYF. The DNA of the CDR3 is TGTGCCAGCAGCTTGGCTTCGACAGGATTAACCGAGCAGTACTTC.

V usage is TRBV11-3 and J usage is TRBJ2-1, with 7 positions matching TRBD2. Per the germline V gene, CDR1 is SGHNT and CDR2 is YENEEA. CDR3 length: 17 amino acids. V shed 4 bases, J shed 0 bases, and the junction held 9 bases outside the gene matches. The DNA for the CDR3 is TGTGCCAGCAGCTCCTTCGGCGGGAGTGTCTCCTACAATGAGCAGTTCTTC. As protein: CASSSFGGSVSYNEQFF.

The chain links TRBV6-6 to TRBJ1-2; tentatively, D is TRBD1 (6 bases). The germline CDR1 and CDR2 sequences are MNHNY and SVGAGI (reference sequence). Between the trimmed V and J ends, which lost 6 bases and 6 bases, there was a span of 14 bases. The CDR3 is made up of 13 amino acids. CDR3 coding DNA: TGTGCCAGCAGCCTTGGACAGCTTGATGGCTACACCTTC. It translates to CASSLGQLDGYTF.

The chain joins TRBV5-4 to TRBJ1-6; 10 bases map to TRBD1. Germline CDR1 and CDR2: SGHNT and YYREEE (reference sequence). The J segment lost 6 bases and the V segment lost 3 bases, leaving 6 bases of the junction unmatched. This CDR3 comprises 16 residues. The CDR3 reads CASSYDRGRSNSPLHF. CDR3 coding DNA: TGTGCCAGCAGCTACGACAGGGGGCGCAGTAATTCACCCCTCCACTTT.

The V gene is TRBV11-2, the J gene TRBJ1-4, with 8 nucleotides matching TRBD1. The CDR3 loop spans 15 amino acids. Germline values: CDR1 SGHAT, CDR2 FQNNGV. Germline trimming cut 6 bases from V and 7 bases from J; bases unmatched to any gene: 10. CDR3 DNA sequence: TGTGCCAGCAGTTCTGTGACAGGGGCAGCTGAAAAACTGTTTTTT. It translates to CASSSVTGAAEKLFF.